This T cell receptor beta chain came from a study of technical replicates of blood from a handful of donors. The repertoire was sequenced with immunoSEQ multiplex PCR; TCRdb's copy has only in-frame clones and lacks some. Among tens of thousands of clones, around nine tenths were seen once, and the ten largest hold about 5.5%. This receptor was obtained from a human donor in good health. Some clones in this sample may be carry-over from other donors' samples. The specimen sequenced was PBMCs.

CDR3: CASSLGGGDNEQFF. The DNA for the CDR3 is TGTGCCAGCAGCTTGGGCGGGGGGGACAATGAGCAGTTCTTC. The chain uses TRBV5-6 and TRBJ2-1, with 9 bases matching TRBD2. CDR1 is SGHDT and CDR2 is YYEEEE in the germline V gene. With 0 bases clipped from V and 5 bases from J, the junction kept 0 bases outside the gene matches. The CDR3 consists of 14 residues.